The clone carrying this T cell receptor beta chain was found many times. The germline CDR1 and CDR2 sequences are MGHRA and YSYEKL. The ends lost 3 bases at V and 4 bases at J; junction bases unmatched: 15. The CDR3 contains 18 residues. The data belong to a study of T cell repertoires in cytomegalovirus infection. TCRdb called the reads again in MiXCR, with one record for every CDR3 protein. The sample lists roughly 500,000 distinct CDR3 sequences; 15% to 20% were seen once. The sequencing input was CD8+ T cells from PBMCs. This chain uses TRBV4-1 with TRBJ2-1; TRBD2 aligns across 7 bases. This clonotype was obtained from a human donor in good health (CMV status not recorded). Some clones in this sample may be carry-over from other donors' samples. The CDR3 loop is CASSQTAGAASEYNEQFF. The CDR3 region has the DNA TGCGCCAGCAGCCAGACCGCGGGAGCCGCTAGCGAATACAATGAGCAGTTCTTC.